The sequence of this T cell receptor beta chain was determined in a study of Ad26.COV2.S vaccination and SARS-CoV-2 variants. The study, taken as a whole, reports: Vaccine recipients showed a spike-specific TCR breadth that was higher than in placebo recipients. Substantial breadth was reportedly displayed by spike-specific CD8+ and CD4+ T cell responses after vaccination.

The germline V gene encodes CDR1 SGHRS and CDR2 YFSETQ. The V and J ends lost 2 bases and 2 bases respectively, with 18 bases between them. The CDR3 sequence is 17 residues long. As for this clone: Its specificity is unknown.

Profiled with immunoSEQ multiplex PCR; TCRdb holds only in-frame clones, not every one. The profile shows around 300,000 clones, 75% to 90% of them singletons. Described treatment: roughly 19 received Ad26.COV2.S at low or high dose, single or two shots; 5 received placebo; per-sample allocation not given. Day 63 after the first injection of vaccine or placebo was the sampling time. The material sequenced was peripheral blood, taken in a trial of Ad26.COV2.S vaccine versus placebo. The sequence was obtained from a person between 18 and 60 years old who received the Ad26.COV2.S COVID-19 vaccine or a placebo. The chain couples TRBV5-1 to TRBJ2-3, with TRBD1 as a possible D gene (5 bases). The CDR3 region is CASSFLAPTASTDTQYF. CDR3 in DNA: TGCGCCAGCAGCTTTTTGGCCCCGACAGCATCCACAGATACGCAGTATTTT.